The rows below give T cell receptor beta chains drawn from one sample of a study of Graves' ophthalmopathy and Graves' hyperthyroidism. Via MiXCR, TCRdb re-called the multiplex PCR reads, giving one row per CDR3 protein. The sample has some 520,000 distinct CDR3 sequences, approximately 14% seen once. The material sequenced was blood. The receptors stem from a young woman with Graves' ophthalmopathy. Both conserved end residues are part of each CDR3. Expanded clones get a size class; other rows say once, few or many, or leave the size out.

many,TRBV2,CASSEFGQGNQPQHF
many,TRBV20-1,CSASGMSSYEQYF
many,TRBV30,CAWSIGLSQETQYF
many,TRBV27,CASSLSRDRPYEQYF
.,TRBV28,CASSFQTVRVQYF
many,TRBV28,CASRSSGGIYEQYF
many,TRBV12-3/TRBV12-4,CASSFGSYYNSPLHF
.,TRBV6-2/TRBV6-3,CASSYSRLGVAPTGELFF
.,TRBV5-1,CASSPPLVETQYF
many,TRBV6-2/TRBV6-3,CASSFSRIYEQYF
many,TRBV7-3,CASSLTGEETQYF
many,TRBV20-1,CSARGTANDYEQYF
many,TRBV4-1,CASSEGYRERNSPLHF
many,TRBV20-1,CSARDMDGYTF
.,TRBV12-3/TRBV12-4,CASSFRWGYTF
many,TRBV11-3,CASSPDAGYEQYF
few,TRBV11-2,CASSPTGVIVPGELFF
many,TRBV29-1,CSVAGGASNTEAFF
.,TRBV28,CATGLGVPQETQYF
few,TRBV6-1,CASSSGTNSPLHF
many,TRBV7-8,CASSYSRQVNQPQHF
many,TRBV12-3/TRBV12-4,CASRYAGTGRSYGYTF
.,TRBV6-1,CASSASGSCDTEAFF
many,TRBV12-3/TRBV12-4,CASSFRVNQPQHF
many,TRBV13,CASSLGTGSNTEAFF
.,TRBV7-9,CASSQTGWETQYF
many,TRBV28,CAIPSLGLGETQYF
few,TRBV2,CASSVAAGTEAFF
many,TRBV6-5,CASSYTPEGAGELFF
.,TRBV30,CAGTGSTPYNSPLHF
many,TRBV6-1,CASQEIGNQRLGNTEAFF
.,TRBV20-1,CSARDPAGGGETQYF
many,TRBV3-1,CASSQDEISAYEQYF
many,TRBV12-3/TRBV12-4,CASSLGQRLAGDYEQYF
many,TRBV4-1,CASSLDRPYEQYF
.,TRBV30,CAWSLGRGRMETQYF
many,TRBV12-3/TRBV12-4,CASSLVEAFF
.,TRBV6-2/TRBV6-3,CASSYAHSTDTQYF
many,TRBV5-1,CASSSDGGQPQHF
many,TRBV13,CASSPKDRGRETQYF
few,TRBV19,CASRGGHLNTEAFF
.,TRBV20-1,CSATDRGPEGYTF
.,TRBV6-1,CASSPGEGYTF
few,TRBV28,CVSRPHGQVNYGYTF
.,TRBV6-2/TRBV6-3,CASSYSTSGGSYEQYF
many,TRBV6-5,CASSSRTSGQETQYF
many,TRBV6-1,CASSPQGGPTNTEAFF
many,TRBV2,CASNRARGANVLTF
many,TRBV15,CATSREYIAVRIKETQYF
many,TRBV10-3,CAIRGTGDPNTEAFF
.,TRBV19,CASSMSKRSGAFF
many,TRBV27,CASKDGGTYEQYF
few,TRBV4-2,CASRDGLAGGRSYEQYF